These 14 T cell receptor beta chains were sequenced from one sample in a study of CD8+ T cells in alopecia areata. Sequencing used cDNA as its template, made by extracting RNA and reverse transcribing it. The method was immunoSEQ multiplex PCR; TCRdb's version includes in-frame clones alone and lacks a portion of them. The repertoire has 110,000 to 150,000 clones, around three fifths of them found once; the top ten carry around 6%. The sequenced sample was CD4+ T cells sorted from blood, obtained at week 0. The receptors here all came from a human donor with alopecia areata.

This chain joins TRBV11-1 and TRBJ1-1; D ambiguous. The CDR3 runs 15 residues. Germline V lookup: CDR1 SGHAT, CDR2 FQDESV (reference sequence). Trimming removed 3 bases from V and 1 base from J, with 12 bases in between. The CDR3 is CASSLGWHGNTEAFF. In DNA, the CDR3 is TGTGCCAGCAGCTTGGGGTGGCACGGGAACACTGAAGCTTTCTTT.

This clone was seen only once. The chain is built from TRBV29-1 and TRBJ1-6; 8 bases fit TRBD1. This CDR3 region has 13 residues. V shed 7 bases, J shed 8 bases, and the junction held 7 bases outside the gene matches. Germline V gene data show CDR1 as SQVTM and CDR2 as ANQGSEA. The CDR3 sequence is CSASDREDSPLHF. The DNA of the CDR3 is TGCAGCGCCTCGGACAGGGAGGATTCACCCCTCCACTTT.

The chain combines TRBV29-1 with TRBJ2-5; possible D gene TRBD1, 5 bases. The V and J ends lost 4 bases and 5 bases respectively, with 17 bases between them. The CDR3 is 14 amino acids. Per the germline V gene, CDR1 is SQVTM and CDR2 is ANQGSEA. The CDR3: CSVVGRLVAETQYF. CDR3 coding DNA: TGCAGCGTTGTGGGGCGGCTCGTGGCGGAGACCCAGTACTTC.

The V call is TRBV5-1, the J call TRBJ1-1, with no clear D. The germline V gene encodes CDR1 SGHRS and CDR2 YFSETQ. CDR3 length: 13 residues. V was clipped by 5 bases and J by 1 base, with 9 bases between them. The DNA for the CDR3 is TGCGCCAGCAGAGGGTCACAGAACACTGAAGCTTTCTTT. Protein product: CASRGSQNTEAFF. The full variable domain, completed using reference TRBV5-1 and TRBJ1-1, is KAGVTQTPRYLIKTRGQQVTLSCSPISGHRSVSWYQQTPGQGLQFLFEYFSETQRNKGNFPGRFSGRQFSNSRSEMNVSTLELGDSALYLCASRGSQNTEAFFGQGTRLTVV.

This chain uses TRBV4-3 with TRBJ2-3, with a possible D match to TRBD2 (6 bases). Trimming shortened V by 0 bases and J by 6 bases, and 22 bases separated the two germline ends. The CDR3 is 18 amino acids. Germline V lookup: CDR1 LGHNA, CDR2 YSLEER. CDR3 sequence: CASSQDGATSPSRDTQYF. CDR3 DNA sequence: TGCGCCAGCAGCCAAGATGGCGCTACTAGCCCGTCCCGCGATACGCAGTATTTT.

The chain combines TRBV30 with TRBJ1-2; possibly TRBD1 for D (5 bases). Germline V gene sequence: CDR1 GTSNPN, CDR2 SVGIG (reference sequence). The V gene lost 4 bases and the J gene lost 4 bases, with 13 bases spanning the gap. The CDR3 has 13 residues. CDR3 in DNA: TGTGCCTGGACGGAGGGGAGTCCCTATGGCTACACCTTC. This encodes CAWTEGSPYGYTF.

This chain links TRBV20-1 with TRBJ1-2; D gene uncertain. Per germline, CDR1 DFQATT and CDR2 SNEGSKA (reference sequence). This CDR3 region has 10 residues. Trimming shortened V by 6 bases and J by 8 bases, and 10 bases separated the two germline ends. The CDR3 sequence: CSADSGGYTF. In DNA form, the CDR3 reads TGCAGTGCCGATAGCGGAGGCTACACCTTC.

V is TRBV9 and J is TRBJ1-2, with unresolved D. Germline CDR1 reads SGDLS; CDR2 reads YYNGEE. With 1 base removed from V and 3 bases from J, the gap between germline ends came to 13 bases. This CDR3 contains 15 residues. CDR3: CASSVLRGDDYGYTF. The DNA for the CDR3 is TGTGCCAGCAGCGTACTGCGAGGTGACGACTATGGCTACACCTTC.

The genes are TRBV5-1 and TRBJ2-5; 7 bases align to TRBD1. CDR3 length: 13 residues. V shed 4 bases, J shed 1 base, and the junction held 1 base outside the gene matches. Germline values: CDR1 SGHRS, CDR2 YFSETQ. The DNA of the CDR3 is TGCGCCAGCAGCCACAGGGGCCAAGAGACCCAGTACTTC. This gives the protein CASSHRGQETQYF.

The rearrangement uses TRBV5-4 and TRBJ2-7; D not resolved. The germline CDR1 and CDR2 sequences are SGHNT and YYREEE (reference sequence). V lost 4 bases and J 5 bases, leaving 16 bases between the germline ends. The CDR3 length is 14 residues. CDR3 region: CASSHSPPSHEQYF. The CDR3 DNA reads TGTGCCAGCAGCCACTCCCCCCCGTCCCACGAGCAGTACTTC.

Here the CDR3 DNA reads TGTGCCAGCAGCTCGAGGACCCAGTACTTC. Translating it yields CASSSRTQYF. This sequence joins TRBV25-1 and TRBJ2-5, with no clear D. Germline V gives CDR1 MGHDK, CDR2 SYGVNS. V was trimmed by 6 bases and J by 7 bases, leaving 6 bases between them. This CDR3 contains 10 residues.

This clone was seen a handful of times. The chain uses TRBV30 and TRBJ2-5; D possibly corresponds to TRBD2 (7 bases). Trimming shortened V by 0 bases and J by 5 bases, and 13 bases separated the two germline ends. The CDR3 covers 14 residues. From germline, CDR1 is GTSNPN and CDR2 SVGIG (reference sequence). Here the CDR3 reads CAWSVGGPGETQYF. CDR3 in DNA: TGTGCCTGGAGTGTGGGGGGGCCGGGGGAGACCCAGTACTTC.

The J gene is TRBJ1-4, the V gene TRBV30; tentatively, D is TRBD1 (6 bases). The CDR3 sequence is 12 residues long. V was shortened by 3 bases and J by 8 bases, with 10 bases between the two germline ends. From germline, CDR1 is GTSNPN and CDR2 SVGIG (reference sequence). DNA for the CDR3: TGTGCCTGGAGCCCAGGGGTAGAAAAACTGTTTTTT. Protein sequence: CAWSPGVEKLFF.

J is TRBJ1-5 and V is TRBV19, with 8 bases lining up with TRBD1. The CDR3 runs 16 residues. Germline-derived CDR1 and CDR2 are LNHDA and SQIVND (reference sequence). V lost 3 bases, J lost 3 bases, and 7 bases stayed unmatched. The CDR3 sequence: CASSIWGQDLNQPQHF. The CDR3 DNA is TGTGCCAGTAGTATCTGGGGACAGGATCTCAATCAGCCCCAGCATTTT.